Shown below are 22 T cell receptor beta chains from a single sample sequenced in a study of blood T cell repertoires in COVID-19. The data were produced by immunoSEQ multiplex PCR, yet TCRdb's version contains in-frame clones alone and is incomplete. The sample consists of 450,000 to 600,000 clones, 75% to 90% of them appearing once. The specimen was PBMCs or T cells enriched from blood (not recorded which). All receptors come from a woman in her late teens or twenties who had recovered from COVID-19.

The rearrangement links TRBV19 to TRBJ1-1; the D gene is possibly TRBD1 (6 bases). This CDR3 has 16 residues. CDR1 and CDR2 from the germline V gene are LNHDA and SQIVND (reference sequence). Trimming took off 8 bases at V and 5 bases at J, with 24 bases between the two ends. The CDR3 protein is CASSPGRAGARTEAFF. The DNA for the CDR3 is TGTGCCAGTTCCCCGGGGAGGGCAGGGGCCCGGACTGAAGCTTTCTTT.

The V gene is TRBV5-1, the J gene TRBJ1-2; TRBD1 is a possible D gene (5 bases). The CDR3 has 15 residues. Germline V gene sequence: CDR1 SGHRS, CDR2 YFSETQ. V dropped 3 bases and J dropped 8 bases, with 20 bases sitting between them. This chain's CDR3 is CASSYTEGAQGGYTF. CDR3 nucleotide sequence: TGCGCCAGCAGCTATACCGAAGGGGCGCAGGGAGGCTACACCTTC. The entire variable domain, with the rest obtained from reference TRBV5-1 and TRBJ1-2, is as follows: KAGVTQTPRYLIKTRGQQVTLSCSPISGHRSVSWYQQTPGQGLQFLFEYFSETQRNKGNFPGRFSGRQFSNSRSEMNVSTLELGDSALYLCASSYTEGAQGGYTFGSGTRLTVV.

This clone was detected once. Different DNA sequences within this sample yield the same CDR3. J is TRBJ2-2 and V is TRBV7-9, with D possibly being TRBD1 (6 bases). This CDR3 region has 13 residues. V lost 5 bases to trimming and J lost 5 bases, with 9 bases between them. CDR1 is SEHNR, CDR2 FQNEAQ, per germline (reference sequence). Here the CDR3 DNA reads TGTGCCAGCAGCCCTACAGGGACCGGGGAGCTGTTTTTT. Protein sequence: CASSPTGTGELFF.

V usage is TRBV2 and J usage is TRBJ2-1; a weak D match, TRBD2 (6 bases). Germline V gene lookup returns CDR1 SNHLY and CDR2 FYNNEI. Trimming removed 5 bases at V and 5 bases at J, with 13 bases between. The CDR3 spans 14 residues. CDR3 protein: CASSPRTNHNEQFF. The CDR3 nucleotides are TGTGCCAGCAGTCCAAGGACTAACCACAATGAGCAGTTCTTC.

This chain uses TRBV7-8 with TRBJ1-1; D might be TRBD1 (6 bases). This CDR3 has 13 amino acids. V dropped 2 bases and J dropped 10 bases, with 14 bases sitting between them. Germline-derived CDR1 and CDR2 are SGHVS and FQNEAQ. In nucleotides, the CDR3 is TGTGCCAGCAGCTTATCAGGGGCTTTTGGAGCTTTCTTT. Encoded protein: CASSLSGAFGAFF.

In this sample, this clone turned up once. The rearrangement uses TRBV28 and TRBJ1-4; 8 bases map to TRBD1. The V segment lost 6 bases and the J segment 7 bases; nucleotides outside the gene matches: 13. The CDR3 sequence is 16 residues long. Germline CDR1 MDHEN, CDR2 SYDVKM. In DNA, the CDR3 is TGTGCCAGCAGCCCGCGGCAGGGGACAGGTTCTGAAAAACTGTTTTTT. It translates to CASSPRQGTGSEKLFF.

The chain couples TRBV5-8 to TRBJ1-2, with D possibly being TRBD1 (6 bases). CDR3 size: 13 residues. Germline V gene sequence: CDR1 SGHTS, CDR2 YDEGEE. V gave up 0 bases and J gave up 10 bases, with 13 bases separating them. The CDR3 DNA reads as TGTGCCAGCAGCTTGGGTCAGGGGATCTACTACACCTTC. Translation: CASSLGQGIYYTF.

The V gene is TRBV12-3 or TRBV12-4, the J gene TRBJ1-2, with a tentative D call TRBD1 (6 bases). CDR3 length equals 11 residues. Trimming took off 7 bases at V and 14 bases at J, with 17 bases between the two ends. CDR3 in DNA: TGTGCCAGCATGACAAGGGGGTTGGGTACCTTC. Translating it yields CASMTRGLGTF.

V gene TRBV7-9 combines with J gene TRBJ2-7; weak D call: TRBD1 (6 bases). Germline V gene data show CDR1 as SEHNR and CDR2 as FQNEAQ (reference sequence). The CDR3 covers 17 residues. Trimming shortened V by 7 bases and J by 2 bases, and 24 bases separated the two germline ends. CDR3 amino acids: CASMGQGPGWSPYEQYF. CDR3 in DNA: TGTGCCAGCATGGGTCAGGGGCCGGGGTGGAGCCCCTACGAGCAGTACTTC. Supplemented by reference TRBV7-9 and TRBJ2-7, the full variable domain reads DTGVSQNPRHKITKRGQNVTFRCDPISEHNRLYWYRQTLGQGPEFLTYFQNEAQLEKSRLLSDRFSAERPKGSFSTLEIQRTEQGDSAMYLCASMGQGPGWSPYEQYFGPGTRLTVT.

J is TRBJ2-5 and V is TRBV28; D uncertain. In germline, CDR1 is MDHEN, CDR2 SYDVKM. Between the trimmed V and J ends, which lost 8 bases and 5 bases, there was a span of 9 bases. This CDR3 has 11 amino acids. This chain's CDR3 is CASGPMETQYF. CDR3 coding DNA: TGTGCCAGCGGCCCCATGGAGACCCAGTACTTC.

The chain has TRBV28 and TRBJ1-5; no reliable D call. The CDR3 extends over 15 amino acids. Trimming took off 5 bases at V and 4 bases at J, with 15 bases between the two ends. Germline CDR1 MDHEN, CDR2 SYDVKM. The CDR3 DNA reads TGTGCCAGCAGTCCAGCTGACTCGACGAATCAGCCCCAGCATTTT. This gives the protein CASSPADSTNQPQHF.

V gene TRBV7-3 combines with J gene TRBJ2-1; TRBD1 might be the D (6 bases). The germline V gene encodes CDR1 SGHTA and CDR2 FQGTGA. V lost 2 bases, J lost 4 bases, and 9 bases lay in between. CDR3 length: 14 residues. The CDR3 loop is CASSLGTRYNEQFF. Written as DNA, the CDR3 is TGTGCCAGCAGCTTAGGGACAAGATACAATGAGCAGTTCTTC.

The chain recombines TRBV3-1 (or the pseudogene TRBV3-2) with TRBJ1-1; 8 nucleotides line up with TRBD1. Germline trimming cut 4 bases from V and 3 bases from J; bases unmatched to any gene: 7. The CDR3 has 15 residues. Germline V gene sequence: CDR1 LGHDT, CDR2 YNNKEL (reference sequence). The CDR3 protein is CASSLHGQGDTEAFF. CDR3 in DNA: TGTGCCAGCAGCCTACACGGACAGGGAGACACTGAAGCTTTCTTT.

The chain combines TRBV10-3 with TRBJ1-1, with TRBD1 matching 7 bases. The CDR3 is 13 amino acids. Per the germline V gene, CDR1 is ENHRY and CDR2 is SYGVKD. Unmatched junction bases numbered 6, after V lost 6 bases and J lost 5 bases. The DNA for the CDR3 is TGTGCCATCAGGGGACAGTGGGATACTGAAGCTTTCTTT. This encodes CAIRGQWDTEAFF.

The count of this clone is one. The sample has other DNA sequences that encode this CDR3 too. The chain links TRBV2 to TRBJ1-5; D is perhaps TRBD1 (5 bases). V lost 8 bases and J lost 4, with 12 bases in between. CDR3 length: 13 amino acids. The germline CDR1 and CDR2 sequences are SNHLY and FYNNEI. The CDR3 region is CASSDGGNQPQHF. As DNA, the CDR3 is TGTGCCAGCTCGGATGGGGGGAATCAGCCCCAGCATTTT.

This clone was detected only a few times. The CDR3 DNA is TGTGCTAGTGGTTTGTTGCCGGGATTGCAGTACTTC. Translated: CASGLLPGLQYF. The rearrangement uses TRBV12-5 and TRBJ2-7; tentative D call: TRBD2 (5 bases). The V and J ends lost 2 bases and 9 bases respectively, with 11 bases between them. Germline values: CDR1 LGHNT, CDR2 FRNRAP. The CDR3 is 12 residues long.

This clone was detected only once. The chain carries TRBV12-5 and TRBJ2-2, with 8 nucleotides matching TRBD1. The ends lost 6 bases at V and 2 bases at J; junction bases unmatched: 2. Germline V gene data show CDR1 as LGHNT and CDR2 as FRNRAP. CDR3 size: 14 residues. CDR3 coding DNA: TGTGCTAGTGGGGACAGGGCCAACACCGGGGAGCTGTTTTTT. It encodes CASGDRANTGELFF.

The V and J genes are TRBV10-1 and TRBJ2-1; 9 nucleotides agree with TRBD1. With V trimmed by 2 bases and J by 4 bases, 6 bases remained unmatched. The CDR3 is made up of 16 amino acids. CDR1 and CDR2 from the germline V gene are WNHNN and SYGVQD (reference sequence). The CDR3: CASSEGGDRGYNEQFF. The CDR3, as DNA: TGCGCCAGCAGTGAGGGGGGAGACAGGGGGTACAATGAGCAGTTCTTC.

This chain's CDR3 is CASSFSQGQGTDTQYF. CDR3 nucleotides: TGTGCCAGCAGCTTTTCCCAGGGGCAGGGTACAGATACGCAGTATTTT. This chain uses TRBV7-9 with TRBJ2-3; tentative D call: TRBD1 (6 bases). The germline gives CDR1 SEHNR, CDR2 FQNEAQ (reference sequence). The CDR3 spans 16 residues. V was trimmed by 3 bases and J by 3 bases, leaving 16 bases between them. Full variable domain (remainder filled in from reference TRBV7-9 and TRBJ2-3): DTGVSQNPRHKITKRGQNVTFRCDPISEHNRLYWYRQTLGQGPEFLTYFQNEAQLEKSRLLSDRFSAERPKGSFSTLEIQRTEQGDSAMYLCASSFSQGQGTDTQYFGPGTRLTVL.

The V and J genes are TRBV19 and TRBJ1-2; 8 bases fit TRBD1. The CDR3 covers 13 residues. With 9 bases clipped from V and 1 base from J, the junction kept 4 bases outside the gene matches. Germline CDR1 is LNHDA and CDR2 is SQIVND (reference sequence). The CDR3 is CASDRGGNYGYTF. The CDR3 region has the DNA TGTGCCAGCGACAGGGGAGGTAACTATGGCTACACCTTC.

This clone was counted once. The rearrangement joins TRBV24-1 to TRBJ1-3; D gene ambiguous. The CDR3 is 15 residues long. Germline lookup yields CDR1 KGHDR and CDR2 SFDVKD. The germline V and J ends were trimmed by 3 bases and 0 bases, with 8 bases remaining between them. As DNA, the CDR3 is TGTGCCACCAGTGATAGTCGGAGCTCTGGAAACACCATATATTTT. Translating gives CATSDSRSSGNTIYF.

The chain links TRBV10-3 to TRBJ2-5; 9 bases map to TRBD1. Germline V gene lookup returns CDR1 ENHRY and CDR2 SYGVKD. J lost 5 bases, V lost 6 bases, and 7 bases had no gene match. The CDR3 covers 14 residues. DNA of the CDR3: TGTGCCATCAGGGAAGACAGGGGGAGCGAGACCCAGTACTTC. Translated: CAIREDRGSETQYF.